This entry lists 9 T cell receptor beta chains sequenced from one sample in a study of shared clonotypes between healthy human individuals. The method was immunoSEQ multiplex PCR; TCRdb's version includes in-frame clones alone and lacks a portion of them. The repertoire holds some 2.3 million clones, with 85% to 95% as singletons. Specimen: naive CD4+ T cells from PBMCs. The subset is: CD45RA+ positively selected. The source of these receptors is a man younger than 30 in good health. Some clones in this sample may be carry-over from other donors' samples.

In DNA form, the CDR3 reads TGCGCCAGCAGCCCAACGACTAGCGGGAGCATTTCGGTATTCGGGGAGCTGTTTTTT. Translated: CASSPTTSGSISVFGELFF. The J gene is TRBJ2-2, the V gene TRBV5-1; 12 bases agree with TRBD2. The CDR3 loop spans 19 amino acids. V dropped 4 bases and J dropped 7; count of bases not matched to a gene: 17. Germline V gene data show CDR1 as SGHRS and CDR2 as YFSETQ.

The V gene is TRBV29-1, the J gene TRBJ2-7, with 9 nucleotides matching TRBD1. The ends lost 0 bases at V and 3 bases at J; junction bases unmatched: 15. This CDR3 comprises 18 residues. CDR1 is SQVTM, CDR2 ANQGSEA, per germline. DNA for the CDR3: TGCAGCGTTGAAGATAAAGACGGGACAGGGTTGGGGCACTACGAGCAGTACTTC. Translation gives CSVEDKDGTGLGHYEQYF.

The chain joins TRBV6-6 to TRBJ2-7; 13 positions agree with TRBD2. V shed 5 bases, J shed 8 bases, and the junction held 9 bases outside the gene matches. Germline V gene sequence: CDR1 MNHNY, CDR2 SVGAGI (reference sequence). CDR3 length: 15 amino acids. CDR3 protein: CASSQRTSGSSQQYF. CDR3 bases: TGTGCCAGCAGTCAACGGACTAGCGGGAGTTCGCAGCAGTACTTC.

The rearrangement uses TRBV5-1 and TRBJ1-6; 10 nucleotides align to TRBD1. Unmatched junction bases numbered 2, after V lost 3 bases and J lost 5 bases. The CDR3 contains 15 residues. Germline V gene data show CDR1 as SGHRS and CDR2 as YFSETQ. The CDR3 DNA reads TGCGCCAGCAGCTACGGGACAGGGGATAATTCACCCCTCCACTTT. Protein product: CASSYGTGDNSPLHF.

V and J are TRBV5-1 and TRBJ2-7, with D perhaps matching TRBD2 (6 bases). The CDR3 totals 16 residues. CDR1 and CDR2 (germline): SGHRS, YFSETQ. V lost 4 bases, J lost 0 bases, and 17 bases lay in between. The DNA for the CDR3 is TGCGCCAGCAGCCCGGCCGTGGTAGCGGCCTCCTACGAGCAGTACTTC. Translation: CASSPAVVAASYEQYF.

This clone was detected once. V is TRBV11-3 and J is TRBJ2-3; 10 bases fit TRBD2. With V trimmed by 4 bases and J by 0 bases, 7 bases remained unmatched. The CDR3 sequence is 17 residues long. Germline V gives CDR1 SGHNT, CDR2 YENEEA. The CDR3 region has the DNA TGTGCCAGCAGCTACGGACTAGCGGAGATAAGCACAGATACGCAGTATTTT. Amino acid sequence: CASSYGLAEISTDTQYF.

J is TRBJ2-7 and V is TRBV6-6; 7 bases match TRBD1. Germline CDR1 is MNHNY and CDR2 is SVGAGI (reference sequence). The trim removed 6 bases at V and 3 bases at J, leaving 5 bases unmatched. This CDR3 comprises 13 residues. The chain's CDR3 is CASRKGQIYEQYF. DNA for the CDR3: TGTGCCAGCAGAAAGGGACAGATCTACGAGCAGTACTTC.

The chain has TRBV28 and TRBJ2-7, with 9 nucleotides matching TRBD1. With V trimmed by 6 bases and J by 11 bases, 8 bases remained unmatched. The CDR3 extends over 12 amino acids. Germline V gives CDR1 MDHEN, CDR2 SYDVKM. The CDR3 nucleotides read TGTGCCAGCAGGGCGGGACAGGGTATGGAGTACTTC. It codes for CASRAGQGMEYF.

This clone was seen only once. The rearrangement uses TRBV28 and TRBJ2-7, with 7 bases fitting TRBD2. The CDR3 runs 18 residues. V dropped 2 bases and J dropped 1; count of bases not matched to a gene: 14. Germline CDR1 reads MDHEN; CDR2 reads SYDVKM. The CDR3 protein is CASSLRFRRRGGSYEQYF. In DNA form, the CDR3 reads TGTGCCAGCAGTTTACGGTTCAGGAGGCGGGGAGGGTCCTACGAGCAGTACTTC. The whole variable domain, remainder taken from reference TRBV28 and TRBJ2-7, is DVKVTQSSRYLVKRTGEKVFLECVQDMDHENMFWYRQDPGLGLRLIYFSYDVKMKEKGDIPEGYSVSREKKERFSLILESASTNQTSMYLCASSLRFRRRGGSYEQYFGPGTRLTVT.